A selection of T cell receptor beta chains follows, all from one sample in a study of shared clonotypes between healthy human individuals. Profiling relied on immunoSEQ multiplex PCR, and the TCRdb table lists in-frame clones only, not all of them. The table records more than 1 million clones, more than 75% of them present only once. Input material: memory CD4+ T cells from PBMCs. Receptors were obtained from a man younger than 35 in good health. Some clones in this sample may be carry-over from other donors' samples. Both conserved end residues are part of each CDR3. Each record gives: J gene, V gene, CDR3 protein.

j_call: TRBJ2-7
v_call: TRBV18
cdr3_aa: CASSPRARSYEQYF

j_call: TRBJ2-1
v_call: TRBV19
cdr3_aa: CASSKGQGSAYNEQFF

j_call: TRBJ1-2
v_call: TRBV19
cdr3_aa: CAARVGGANYGYTF

j_call: TRBJ2-3
v_call: TRBV18
cdr3_aa: CASSPFPAGVGTDTQYF

j_call: TRBJ2-7
v_call: TRBV5-1
cdr3_aa: CASSPQGATYEQYF

j_call: TRBJ2-2
v_call: TRBV7-2
cdr3_aa: CASSLDLSTGELFF

j_call: TRBJ1-6
v_call: TRBV10-2
cdr3_aa: CPKQSLSSYNSPLHF

j_call: TRBJ1-1
v_call: TRBV19
cdr3_aa: CASRFRGVGTEAFF

j_call: TRBJ1-1
v_call: TRBV18
cdr3_aa: CASSRGQGNTEAFF

j_call: TRBJ2-1
v_call: TRBV27
cdr3_aa: CASSPTGYNEQFF

j_call: TRBJ1-5
v_call: TRBV6-6
cdr3_aa: CASSYSGSNQPQHF

j_call: TRBJ2-1
v_call: TRBV30
cdr3_aa: CAWSRSGQGQYNEQFF

j_call: TRBJ2-7
v_call: TRBV27
cdr3_aa: CASSHGRVFSYEQYF

j_call: TRBJ2-7
v_call: TRBV27
cdr3_aa: CASSFGTDPYEQYF

j_call: TRBJ1-1
v_call: TRBV30
cdr3_aa: CAWIATRAFF

j_call: TRBJ1-5
v_call: TRBV6-5
cdr3_aa: CASSYNQAQPQHF

j_call: TRBJ2-1
v_call: TRBV28
cdr3_aa: CASSLLLAGGGLGEQFF

j_call: TRBJ1-6
v_call: TRBV4-2
cdr3_aa: CASTRSYPDRFYNSPLHF

j_call: TRBJ2-5
v_call: TRBV7-9
cdr3_aa: CASSPTSGRETQYF

j_call: TRBJ2-5
v_call: TRBV11-1
cdr3_aa: CASSLSRRIETQYF